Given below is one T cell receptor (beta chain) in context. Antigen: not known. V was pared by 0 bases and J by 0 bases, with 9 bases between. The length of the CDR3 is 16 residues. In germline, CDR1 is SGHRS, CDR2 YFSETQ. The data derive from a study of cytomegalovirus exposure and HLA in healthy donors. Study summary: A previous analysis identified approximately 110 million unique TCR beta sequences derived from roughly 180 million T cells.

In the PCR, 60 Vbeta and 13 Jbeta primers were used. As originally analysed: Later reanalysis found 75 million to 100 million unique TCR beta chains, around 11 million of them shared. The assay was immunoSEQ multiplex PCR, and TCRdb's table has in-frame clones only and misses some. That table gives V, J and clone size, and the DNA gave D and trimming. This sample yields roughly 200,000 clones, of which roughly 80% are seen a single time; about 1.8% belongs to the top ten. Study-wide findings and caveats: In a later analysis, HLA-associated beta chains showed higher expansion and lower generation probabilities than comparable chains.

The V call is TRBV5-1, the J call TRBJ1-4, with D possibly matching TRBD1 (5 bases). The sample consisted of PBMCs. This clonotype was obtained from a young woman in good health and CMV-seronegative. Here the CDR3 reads CASSLGDRSTNEKLFF. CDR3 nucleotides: TGCGCCAGCAGCTTGGGAGACAGATCAACTAATGAAAAACTGTTTTTT.